The 26 T cell receptor beta chains reported below all come from one sample, sequenced in a study of blood T cell repertoires in COVID-19 (dated by TCRdb to the early 2020s). The library was built by means of the immunoSEQ multiplex PCR assay. TCRdb retrieved this table from immuneACCESS and kept in-frame rearrangements only. Not all clones are present; in checked studies, unresolved V genes account for under half, and no reason is known for the remainder. The sample table holds about 87,000 clones, of which roughly 86% were seen once. 4% to 5.5% of the sample lies in the top ten. The material sequenced was peripheral blood. Receptor source: a man aged 35-49 years with acute or convalescent COVID-19.

The J gene is TRBJ1-1, the V gene TRBV3-1 (or the pseudogene TRBV3-2); 7 bases map to TRBD1. Trimming took 4 bases from V and 0 from J; bases not matched to a gene: 2. There are 14 residues in the CDR3. Germline V gene lookup returns CDR1 LGHDT and CDR2 YNNKEL (reference sequence). The CDR3 sequence: CASSLGQLNTEAFF. CDR3 sequence (DNA): TGTGCCAGCAGCCTGGGACAGCTGAACACTGAAGCTTTCTTT.

V usage is TRBV5-1 and J usage is TRBJ1-6; possibly TRBD1 for D (5 bases). Germline-derived CDR1 and CDR2 are SGHRS and YFSETQ. The CDR3 sequence is 15 residues long. Trimming removed 0 bases at V and 7 bases at J, with 11 bases between. CDR3 sequence: CASSLVAGPNSPLHF. Written as DNA, the CDR3 is TGCGCCAGCAGCTTGGTGGCAGGGCCAAATTCACCCCTCCACTTT.

This chain's CDR3 is CASSRQTNYGYTF. Here the CDR3 DNA reads TGTGCCAGCAGCCGACAGACTAACTATGGCTACACCTTC. The rearrangement joins TRBV3-1 (or the pseudogene TRBV3-2) to TRBJ1-2; D perhaps matches TRBD1 (5 bases). V lost 4 bases and J 0 bases, leaving 6 bases between the germline ends. This CDR3 spans 13 amino acids. CDR1 LGHDT and CDR2 YNNKEL come from the germline V gene (reference sequence).

This clone was found once. V usage is TRBV7-9 and J usage is TRBJ2-3, with 11 bases aligning to TRBD2. J gave up 5 bases and V 0 bases, and 7 bases lay outside the gene matches. The CDR3 consists of 17 residues. Germline V CDR1 and CDR2: SEHNR, FQNEAQ (reference sequence). The CDR3 reads CASSLARGLAGGDTQYF. In DNA, the CDR3 is TGTGCCAGCAGCTTAGCGAGGGGGCTAGCGGGAGGAGATACGCAGTATTTT.

In DNA, the CDR3 is TGTGCCAGTAGTGTAACCGGGACAGGAGCCTCCGAGCAGTACTTC. Protein sequence: CASSVTGTGASEQYF. The rearrangement uses TRBV19 and TRBJ2-7; 8 bases are shared with TRBD1. In germline, CDR1 is LNHDA, CDR2 SQIVND (reference sequence). The CDR3 has 15 amino acids. The J segment lost 6 bases and the V segment lost 5 bases, leaving 12 bases of the junction unmatched.

This sequence joins TRBV6-6 and TRBJ2-5; D uncertain. CDR3 length: 14 amino acids. V dropped 5 bases and J dropped 5 bases, with 15 bases sitting between them. Germline V gene lookup returns CDR1 MNHNY and CDR2 SVGAGI (reference sequence). The CDR3 nucleotides read TGTGCCAGCAGTCCACGAGAGAATTTCGAGACCCAGTACTTC. Translated: CASSPRENFETQYF.

This clone was observed a single time. This chain joins TRBV9 and TRBJ2-6; D call uncertain. The V end lost 0 bases, the J end lost 2 bases, and 9 bases lay between the germline ends. CDR1 and CDR2 from the germline V gene are SGDLS and YYNGEE. This CDR3 has 16 residues. This CDR3 reads CASSVAAVPGANVLTF. The CDR3 DNA reads as TGTGCCAGCAGCGTAGCTGCGGTACCTGGGGCCAACGTCCTGACTTTC.

This clone is a singleton in its sample. The chain carries TRBV10-2 and TRBJ1-1; 12 bases match TRBD1. This CDR3 is 15 amino acids long. V shed 6 bases, J shed 5 bases, and the junction held 7 bases outside the gene matches. In germline, CDR1 is WSHSY, CDR2 SAAADI. The CDR3 DNA follows: TGCGCCAGCAGACCGGGACAGGGGGCGCCGACTGAAGCTTTCTTT. Translation gives CASRPGQGAPTEAFF.

This rearrangement joins TRBV7-9 to TRBJ1-1; no reliable D call. CDR1 is SEHNR, CDR2 FQNEAQ, per germline (reference sequence). V lost 3 bases to trimming and J lost 3 bases, with 5 bases between them. This CDR3 spans 12 amino acids. CDR3 protein: CASSLEYTEAFF. Here the CDR3 DNA reads TGTGCCAGCAGCTTGGAGTACACTGAAGCTTTCTTT.

This chain uses TRBV11-3 with TRBJ2-1; 13 bases align to TRBD2. J gave up 3 bases and V 4 bases, and 6 bases lay outside the gene matches. This CDR3 is 17 amino acids long. CDR1 and CDR2 (germline): SGHNT, YENEEA. CDR3 bases: TGTGCCAGCAGCTCCACGGGACTAGCGGGATTCTACAATGAGCAGTTCTTC. It translates to CASSSTGLAGFYNEQFF.

The J gene is TRBJ2-2, the V gene TRBV18; 7 nucleotides line up with TRBD2. The length of the CDR3 is 18 residues. Trimming cost V 1 base and J 1 base; bases outside gene matches: 9. The germline gives CDR1 KGHSH, CDR2 LQKENI. CDR3 in DNA: TGTGCCAGCTCACCACAAGCTAGCGGAGGGGTGAACACCGGGGAGCTGTTTTTT. Translated: CASSPQASGGVNTGELFF.

V is TRBV3-1 (or the pseudogene TRBV3-2) and J is TRBJ1-2; D possibly corresponds to TRBD1 (5 bases). This CDR3 contains 15 residues. The V gene lost 4 bases and the J gene lost 7 bases, with 19 bases spanning the gap. Germline V gene lookup returns CDR1 LGHDT and CDR2 YNNKEL (reference sequence). The DNA for the CDR3 is TGTGCCAGCAGCCTCCGTTCTCCCCAGGGAACTGGCTACACCTTC. Protein product: CASSLRSPQGTGYTF.

J is TRBJ2-2 and V is TRBV27; a possible D gene is TRBD2 (6 bases). The V and J ends lost 3 bases and 0 bases respectively, with 11 bases between them. CDR3 length equals 16 residues. CDR1 and CDR2 from the germline V gene are MNHEY and SMNVEV (reference sequence). The CDR3 spells CASSFRGTPNTGELFF. CDR3 nucleotides: TGTGCCAGCAGTTTCCGGGGGACTCCGAACACCGGGGAGCTGTTTTTT.

The V gene is TRBV3-1 (or the pseudogene TRBV3-2), the J gene TRBJ2-1, with D possibly TRBD2 on 7 matching bases. The CDR3 is 17 amino acids. V lost 3 bases and J 0 bases, leaving 15 bases between the germline ends. In germline, CDR1 is LGHDT, CDR2 YNNKEL (reference sequence). The CDR3: CASSQGWGGSSYNEQFF. The CDR3 DNA sequence: TGTGCCAGCAGCCAGGGGTGGGGGGGCAGCTCCTACAATGAGCAGTTCTTC.

The chain couples TRBV24-1 to TRBJ2-1; D perhaps matches TRBD2 (5 bases). Trimming took off 0 bases at V and 2 bases at J, with 7 bases between the two ends. CDR1 and CDR2 (germline): KGHDR, SFDVKD. The CDR3 loop spans 15 amino acids. This chain's CDR3 is CATSDLEGTYNEQFF. The DNA of the CDR3 is TGTGCCACCAGTGATTTGGAGGGCACCTACAATGAGCAGTTCTTC.

The chain employs TRBV19 and TRBJ2-5, with 11 bases aligning to TRBD1. The CDR3 extends over 14 amino acids. Germline assignment: CDR1 LNHDA and CDR2 SQIVND (reference sequence). The junction had 4 bases not matched to a gene; V was cut back by 5 bases and J by 5 bases. This CDR3 is CASSPGTGGETQYF. The CDR3 DNA follows: TGTGCCAGTAGTCCCGGGACAGGGGGTGAGACCCAGTACTTC.

The sample holds a few counts of this clone. This rearrangement joins TRBV6-5 to TRBJ2-7, with 9 bases aligning to TRBD1. The germline CDR1 and CDR2 sequences are MNHEY and SVGAGI. The CDR3 contains 12 residues. Trimming removed 9 bases from V and 4 bases from J; junction bases left unmatched: 4. In DNA, the CDR3 is TGTGCCAGTTCGGGACAGGGTTACGAGCAGTACTTC. It yields the protein CASSGQGYEQYF.

The table lists this clone with a count of one. This chain links TRBV30 with TRBJ2-1; possibly TRBD2 for D (5 bases). Looked up from germline, CDR1 is GTSNPN and CDR2 is SVGIG (reference sequence). Trimming stripped 0 bases from V and 8 bases from J, with 14 bases between. The CDR3 consists of 14 residues. The CDR3 region has the DNA TGTGCCTGGAGTGTACATGGCGGGTCCTATGAGCAGTTCTTC. Its translation: CAWSVHGGSYEQFF.

The rearrangement links TRBV19 to TRBJ1-2, with D perhaps TRBD1 (6 bases). The CDR3 extends over 12 amino acids. The germline gives CDR1 LNHDA, CDR2 SQIVND (reference sequence). V lost 11 bases, J lost 3 bases, and 13 bases lay in between. The CDR3, as DNA: TGTGCCGCCTCGGGGGGCTACTATGGCTACACCTTC. It codes for CAASGGYYGYTF.

CDR3 DNA: TGTGCCCCGACCGGGACTAGACAAGAGACCCAGTACTTC. Translation: CAPTGTRQETQYF. V usage is TRBV27 and J usage is TRBJ2-5; TRBD2 agrees at 8 bases. The CDR3 extends over 13 amino acids. The V and J ends lost 11 bases and 2 bases, in that order; junction bases with no gene match: 7. Germline-derived CDR1 and CDR2 are MNHEY and SMNVEV (reference sequence).

V is TRBV7-3 and J is TRBJ2-3, with a weak D call TRBD1 (5 bases). Trimming cost V 5 bases and J 2 bases, with 14 bases left between them. Germline CDR1 and CDR2: SGHTA and FQGTGA. The CDR3 sequence is 15 residues long. The chain's CDR3 is CASSRQGRPTDTQYF. In DNA form, the CDR3 reads TGTGCCAGCAGCCGCCAGGGCAGGCCCACAGATACGCAGTATTTT.

The rearrangement uses TRBV4-1 and TRBJ2-3; 11 bases align to TRBD1. The V gene end was trimmed by 2 bases and the J gene end by 9 bases; junction bases not matched to a gene: 7. Germline lookup yields CDR1 MGHRA and CDR2 YSYEKL. This CDR3 is built from 15 residues. The CDR3 DNA reads as TGCGCCAGCAGCCAACTCGGGACAGGGGGTAGAACGCAGTATTTT. It is translated as CASSQLGTGGRTQYF.

This clone was counted only a few times. The chain has TRBV19 and TRBJ1-1; 7 bases agree with TRBD1. V lost 6 bases and J lost 1; bases outside the gene matches: 11. CDR3 size: 16 residues. CDR1 LNHDA and CDR2 SQIVND come from the germline V gene (reference sequence). CDR3 in amino acids: CASSTPPGTANTEAFF. The CDR3 bases are TGTGCCAGTAGCACTCCCCCCGGGACAGCGAACACTGAAGCTTTCTTT.

The V call is TRBV19, the J call TRBJ2-3, with TRBD2 matching 8 bases. Germline CDR1 reads LNHDA; CDR2 reads SQIVND (reference sequence). With V trimmed by 1 base and J by 4 bases, 4 bases remained unmatched. The length of the CDR3 is 15 residues. This CDR3 reads CASSIVRGGADTQYF. For the CDR3, the DNA is TGTGCCAGTAGTATAGTTCGGGGGGGTGCAGATACGCAGTATTTT.

This clone appeared once. V is TRBV29-1 and J is TRBJ2-7; TRBD1 might be the D (6 bases). Trimming took off 4 bases at V and 1 base at J, with 14 bases between the two ends. Germline V CDR1 and CDR2: SQVTM, ANQGSEA. The CDR3 covers 14 residues. For the CDR3, the DNA is TGCAGCGTTGGGGACGGGACACTGTCCTACGAGCAGTACTTC. It encodes CSVGDGTLSYEQYF.

V gene TRBV7-9 combines with J gene TRBJ2-2, with D tentatively TRBD1 (5 bases). Germline loops: CDR1 SEHNR, CDR2 FQNEAQ (reference sequence). CDR3 size: 15 residues. Trimming pared 2 bases from V and 7 bases from J, leaving 14 bases between. The CDR3 DNA sequence: TGTGCCAGCAGCTTATTGGCAGGGCCTAACGGGGAGCTGTTTTTT. This encodes CASSLLAGPNGELFF.